These 9 T cell receptor beta chains were sequenced from one sample in a study of cytomegalovirus exposure and HLA in healthy donors. The PCR employed 60 Vbeta primers together with 13 Jbeta primers. TCRdb keeps only in-frame clones here, not all; method: immunoSEQ multiplex PCR. The sample yields some 110,000 clones, roughly 66% seen once. The sample taken for sequencing was PBMCs. The receptors originated from a woman aged 30 to 39 in good health and CMV-seronegative.

The V gene is TRBV5-1, the J gene TRBJ1-6; 9 positions match TRBD1. This CDR3 has 15 residues. V lost 2 bases, J lost 6 bases, and 3 bases stayed unmatched. Germline assignment: CDR1 SGHRS and CDR2 YFSETQ. The CDR3 region has the DNA TGCGCCAGCAGCTTTGGGACAGGGACTAATTCACCCCTCCACTTT. Its protein product is CASSFGTGTNSPLHF.

The chain has TRBV5-4 and TRBJ1-2; 7 bases are a match to TRBD1. This CDR3 has 16 residues. V shed 3 bases and J 6 bases; nucleotides not matched to a gene: 14. CDR1 and CDR2 (germline): SGHNT, YYREEE (reference sequence). The CDR3 DNA reads TGTGCCAGCAGCTCGACCGTACTGACAGGGCCGGATGGCTACACCTTC. As protein: CASSSTVLTGPDGYTF.

J is TRBJ1-2 and V is TRBV10-2; weak D call: TRBD1 (6 bases). The germline V gene encodes CDR1 WSHSY and CDR2 SAAADI. The ends were cut back, 3 bases at V and 3 bases at J, with 8 bases in the middle. The CDR3 is 13 amino acids. The CDR3 DNA is TGCGCCAGCAGTGAAGGGACATACTATGGCTACACCTTC. The encoded protein is CASSEGTYYGYTF.

The rearrangement joins TRBV28 to TRBJ2-7; 9 nucleotides align to TRBD2. The CDR3 runs to 13 residues. Germline CDR1 is MDHEN and CDR2 is SYDVKM. J was trimmed by 0 bases and V by 11 bases; bases with no gene match: 5. The CDR3 protein is CAAREGYSYEQYF. The CDR3, as DNA: TGTGCCGCGCGGGAGGGTTACTCCTACGAGCAGTACTTC.

This clone showed up just a few times. The chain employs TRBV1 and TRBJ2-2; no DNA check was done on the table's D call, TRBD2. TRBV1 is classified as a pseudogene. The CDR3 covers 15 residues. CDR3 region: CTSTLAGGNTGELFF. DNA for the CDR3: TGCACCAGCACCCTAGCGGGAGGGAACACCGGGGAGCTGTTTTTT.

V usage is TRBV11-3 and J usage is TRBJ2-5; 7 positions match TRBD1. The germline gives CDR1 SGHNT, CDR2 YENEEA. Trimming cost V 5 bases and J 0 bases; bases outside gene matches: 6. This CDR3 is built from 15 residues. The CDR3 DNA reads TGTGCCAGCAGCGTAGCCGGGACAGACCAAGAGACCCAGTACTTC. This translates into CASSVAGTDQETQYF.

The chain joins TRBV2 to TRBJ1-1; 7 bases match TRBD1. Germline CDR1 reads SNHLY; CDR2 reads FYNNEI. The trim removed 2 bases at V and 0 bases at J, leaving 6 bases unmatched. The CDR3 contains 16 residues. The CDR3 spells CASSERGRGMNTEAFF. CDR3 sequence (DNA): TGTGCCAGCAGTGAACGCGGCAGGGGGATGAACACTGAAGCTTTCTTT.

This chain uses TRBV5-1 with TRBJ2-5, with a tentative D call TRBD2 (5 bases). The V gene lost 1 base and the J gene lost 2 bases, with 9 bases spanning the gap. The germline V gene has CDR1 SGHRS and CDR2 YFSETQ. The CDR3 covers 14 residues. The CDR3 loop is CASSLQLVQETQYF. DNA for the CDR3: TGCGCCAGCAGCTTGCAACTAGTGCAAGAGACCCAGTACTTC.

This clone was detected only a few times. V is TRBV15 and J is TRBJ1-5; a possible D gene is TRBD1 (5 bases). With 7 bases removed from V and 1 base from J, the gap between germline ends came to 14 bases. The CDR3 has 15 amino acids. Per the germline V gene, CDR1 is LNHNV and CDR2 is YYDKDF (reference sequence). CDR3 in DNA: TGTGCCACCAACTTTGGCCGGGGGAGCAATCAGCCCCAGCATTTT. Translation: CATNFGRGSNQPQHF.